This T cell receptor (beta chain) was sequenced for a study of shared clonotypes between healthy human individuals. Study-wide results and limits: Apart from blood, nothing was sampled; tissue repertoires likely differ. Estimated clonotype richness was generally higher in naive than memory subsets.

Germline assignment: CDR1 MDHEN and CDR2 SYDVKM. The CDR3 spans 13 residues. V was cut by 6 bases and J by 2 bases, with 10 bases left in between. Study processing details: Junction-only sequences without quality scores were provided by ImmunoSEQ, so filtering was different. Profiling relied on immunoSEQ multiplex PCR, and the TCRdb table lists in-frame clones only, not all of them. V and J calls and clone size are given by that table; D and trimming were obtained from the DNA. Altogether approximately 2,200,000 clones are present, about 93% being singletons, with the ten largest covering around 1.7%. Regarding this clone: Its antigen is as yet unknown.

The naive CD8 fraction comprised CD45RO-negative cells positively selected for CCR7 and excluded terminally differentiated effector memory CD45RA+ cells. The TCR sequence derives from a young man in good health. Some clones in this sample may be carry-over from other donors' samples. The chain links TRBV28 to TRBJ1-1; D might be TRBD1 (5 bases). Specimen: naive CD8+ T cells from PBMCs. CDR3 nucleotide sequence: TGTGCCAGCAGGGGGGTGGGCAACACTGAAGCTTTCTTT. Amino acids: CASRGVGNTEAFF.